This is a list of T cell receptor beta chains from one sample in a study of blood T cell repertoires in COVID-19. Profiling relied on immunoSEQ multiplex PCR, and the TCRdb table lists in-frame clones only, not all of them. This sample has nearly 15,000 clones, with about nine tenths found just once. Sequencing used peripheral blood. All receptors derive from a human donor in a cohort sampled during active COVID-19. Each CDR3 is given without its conserved first and last residue. Clone size is shown for a subset of rows, as once, few, many or a class of expanded clone.

.,TRBV6-6,14,TRBJ2-1,ASSRLAGVAYNEQF
.,TRBV7-9,15,TRBJ2-2,ASSFRASGSWTGELF
.,TRBV7-2,12,TRBJ2-1,ASSLRLLGGEQF
.,TRBV11-2,14,TRBJ2-1,ASRGNRGRTYNEQF
.,TRBV5-1,12,TRBJ1-5,ASSLDHRSEPQH
.,TRBV7-3,13,TRBJ2-3,ASSAGLADTDTQY
once,TRBV2,14,TRBJ2-5,ASRQLAALFGETQY
.,TRBV3-1/TRBV3-2,14,TRBJ2-1,ASSYHYRSSYNEQF
.,TRBV5-4,12,TRBJ2-7,ASRAAGTRYEQY
.,TRBV28,13,TRBJ2-2,ASSLFPGGTGELF
once,TRBV10-1,14,TRBJ2-7,ASSDIGPAWAYEQY
few,TRBV6-5,12,TRBJ2-7,ASSQLPLLYEQY
.,TRBV19,15,TRBJ1-6,ASSIARGAVYNSPLH
.,TRBV19,13,TRBJ1-6,ASSLGRGHNSPLH
.,TRBV28,12,TRBJ1-1,ASSFFRAETEAF
.,TRBV5-1,13,TRBJ2-7,ASSNRDRASYEQY
.,TRBV29-1,11,TRBJ1-1,SGNRDMNTEAF
.,TRBV24-1,12,TRBJ1-1,ATSDNKLNTEAF
.,TRBV9,14,TRBJ2-3,ASSSRGGSSTDTQY
.,TRBV2,9,TRBJ2-7,ASSDEQGRN
once,TRBV7-3,12,TRBJ2-1,ASSTLPERGEQF
once,TRBV10-2,12,TRBJ1-1,ASRGNRGNTEAF
.,TRBV19,15,TRBJ2-7,ASSTRAGVYIGYEQY
few,TRBV7-8,14,TRBJ1-5,ASSLRRQGAHQPQH
.,TRBV28,12,TRBJ2-7,ASRAQGARYEQY
.,TRBV7-8,17,TRBJ1-1,ASSPRRTGGFRMNTEAF
few,TRBV7-3,11,TRBJ2-7,ASSSYRGYEQY
.,TRBV7-9,12,TRBJ2-3,ASSIGTARDTQY
.,TRBV18,13,TRBJ2-2,ASSPHGPRGGELF
.,TRBV2,12,TRBJ2-3,ASSGTSGTDTQY
.,TRBV3-1/TRBV3-2,13,TRBJ2-1,ASTSGGSRFDEQF
.,TRBV4-1,14,TRBJ1-2,ASSQDGQGVIYGYT
.,TRBV20-1,12,TRBJ2-7,SASSGGRSYEQY
once,TRBV5-1,13,TRBJ2-2,ASSLSTKNTGELF
.,TRBV2,10,TRBJ1-6,ASAQNNSPLH
.,TRBV9,13,TRBJ2-1,ASSVRSVGGNEQF
.,TRBV3-1/TRBV3-2,13,TRBJ1-4,ASSQAGGQGEKLF
few,TRBV4-1,12,TRBJ1-1,ASSQRQLNTEAF
.,TRBV3-1/TRBV3-2,9,TRBJ2-7,ASSGPYEQY
.,TRBV5-6,12,TRBJ2-5,ASSLTSSGTTQY